The 3 T cell receptor beta chains listed next were all sequenced from one sample in a study of T-cell memory formation after mild COVID-19. TCRdb recomputed calls from the 5' RACE reads with MiXCR, one row per CDR3 protein. The table records around 370,000 distinct CDR3 sequences, over 20% of them present only once. The sequencing sample was made of PBMCs or a T cell subset sorted from them (not recorded which). The receptors derive from an adult woman who had mild COVID-19 (a few samples of this study predate the infection). Cell type and time point are not known.

This clonotype has more than one count but fewer than ten. The rearrangement links TRBV5-4 to TRBJ2-5, with D perhaps given as TRBD1 or TRBD2 (5 bases each). V shed 4 bases and J shed 5 bases, with 18 bases lying between them. Germline loops: CDR1 SGHNT, CDR2 YYREEE (reference sequence). The CDR3 loop spans 15 amino acids. The CDR3 bases are TGTGCCAGCAGCGTGGAGGACACGGGGTGGGAGACCCAGTACTTC. This gives the protein CASSVEDTGWETQYF.

This clonotype was detected a few times. The chain employs TRBV5-1 and TRBJ2-2; 11 nucleotides match TRBD1. V shed 4 bases and J 5 bases; nucleotides not matched to a gene: 7. There are 16 residues in the CDR3. Germline values: CDR1 SGHRS, CDR2 YFSETQ. The DNA for the CDR3 is TGCGCCAGCAGCCTCCTGGACAGGGGGCGGACCGGGGAGCTGTTTTTT. It is translated as CASSLLDRGRTGELFF.

V usage is TRBV6-6 and J usage is TRBJ2-7, with D maybe TRBD2 (7 bases). The CDR3 contains 14 residues. Trimming left V 6 bases short and J 3 bases short, with 15 bases between. CDR1 is MNHNY and CDR2 is SVGAGI in the germline V gene (reference sequence). CDR3 amino acids: CASRPAGAVYEQYF. As DNA, the CDR3 is TGTGCCAGCAGGCCGGCGGGGGCCGTCTACGAGCAGTACTTC.